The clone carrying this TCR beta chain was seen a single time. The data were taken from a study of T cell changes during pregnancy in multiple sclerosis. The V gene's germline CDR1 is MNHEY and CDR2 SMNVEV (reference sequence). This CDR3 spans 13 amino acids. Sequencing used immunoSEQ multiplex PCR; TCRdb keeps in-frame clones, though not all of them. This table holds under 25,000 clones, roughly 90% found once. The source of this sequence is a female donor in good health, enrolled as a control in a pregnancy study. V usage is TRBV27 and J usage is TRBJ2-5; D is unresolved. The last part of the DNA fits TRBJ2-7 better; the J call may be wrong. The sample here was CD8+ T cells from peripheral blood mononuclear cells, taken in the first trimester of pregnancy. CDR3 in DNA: TGTGCCAGCAGTGCCACCTACTCCTACGAGCAGTACTTC. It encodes CASSATYSYEQYF.